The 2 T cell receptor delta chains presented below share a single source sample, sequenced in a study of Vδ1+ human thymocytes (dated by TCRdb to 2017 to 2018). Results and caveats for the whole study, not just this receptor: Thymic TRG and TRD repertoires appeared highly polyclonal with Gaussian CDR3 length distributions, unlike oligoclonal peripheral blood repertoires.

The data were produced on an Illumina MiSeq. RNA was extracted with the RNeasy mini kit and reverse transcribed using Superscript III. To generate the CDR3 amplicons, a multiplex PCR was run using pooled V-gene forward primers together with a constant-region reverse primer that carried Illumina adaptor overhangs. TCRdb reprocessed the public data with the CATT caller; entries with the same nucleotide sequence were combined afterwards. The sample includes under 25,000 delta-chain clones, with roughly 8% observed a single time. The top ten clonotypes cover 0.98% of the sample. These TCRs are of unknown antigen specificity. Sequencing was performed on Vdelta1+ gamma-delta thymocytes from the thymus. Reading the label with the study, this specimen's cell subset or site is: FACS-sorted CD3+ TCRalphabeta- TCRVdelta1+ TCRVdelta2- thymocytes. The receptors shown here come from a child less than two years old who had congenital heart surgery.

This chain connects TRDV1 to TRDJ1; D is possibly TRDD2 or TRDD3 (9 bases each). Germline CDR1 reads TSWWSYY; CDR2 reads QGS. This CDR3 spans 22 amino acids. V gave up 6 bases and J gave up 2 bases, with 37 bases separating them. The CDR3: CALGAPSYLGDFKWMGTDKLIF. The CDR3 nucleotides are TGTGCTCTTGGAGCCCCTTCCTACCTGGGGGATTTTAAGTGGATGGGGACCGATAAACTCATCTTT.

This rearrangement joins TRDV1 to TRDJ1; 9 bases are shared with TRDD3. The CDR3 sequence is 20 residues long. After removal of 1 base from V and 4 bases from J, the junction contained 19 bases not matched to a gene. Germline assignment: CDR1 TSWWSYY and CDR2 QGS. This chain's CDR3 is CALGERPRFRHWGTYDKLIF. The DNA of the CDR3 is TGTGCTCTTGGGGAACGTCCCCGATTCCGCCACTGGGGGACCTACGATAAACTCATCTTT.